What follows is one TCR beta chain and its context. Its cognate antigen has yet to be identified. No much larger clone is present one base from it, and per-base qualities are unavailable. V and J lose 2 bases and 5 bases, and a span of 15 bases separates them. Via the germline V gene, CDR1 is MNHNS and CDR2 SASEGT. From the cysteine up to the phenylalanine, the CDR3 has a length of 15 residues. Only CDR3 DNA remains: 45 bases, in frame from the first base. This record comes from a study of early T cells in non-severe SARS-CoV-2 infection (TCRdb year 2021). As for the study more broadly: Bulk RNA from unsorted whole blood was used for TCR sequencing, so alpha and beta chains could not be paired.

Libraries were constructed by 5' RACE. The sequencer was a NextSeq 500. In the TCR library protocol, unique molecular identifiers were attached to individual cDNA molecules to correct for PCR bias and sequencing error. Both TCR alpha and beta chains were sequenced, and tight co-correlation was observed between alpha and beta sequence abundances in each sample. In the source study's methods: Decombinator V4 was used to perform V gene, J gene and CDR3 annotation of TCR sequences. Expanded TCRs were defined as changing significantly between any two time points under a Poisson model with p below 0.0001. Abundances of TCRs were expressed as counts per million after normalisation to the total number of TCRs sequenced in each sample. TRAV1-2 paired with TRAJ12, TRAJ20 or TRAJ33 defined MAIT TCRs, while TRAV10 paired with TRAJ18 defined iNKT TCRs. VDJdb, accessed on 1 November 2021, was searched for TCRs annotated for CMV, EBV and SARS-CoV-2, and TCRs annotated for more than one antigen were excluded. The raw public reads went through TCRdb reprocessing: fastp at Q25, MiXCR clone calling, in-frame beta chains kept. Records with the same CDR3 protein are collapsed into one entry carrying the most frequent genes and DNA. For this entry, the V and J calls and clone size follow TCRdb and not the study's own pipeline. The sample table contains around 82,000 distinct CDR3 sequences; only one count was recorded for 14% to 15% of them. The top ten clonotypes cover approximately 0.5% of the sample.

A case-control design nested within a healthcare worker cohort in London, UK, was used, with weekly nasopharyngeal swab PCR tests and blood sampling performed. Healthcare workers were enrolled in the week of the UK lockdown, from 23 to 31 March 2020, and were followed every week for up to roughly 16 weeks. What the authors observed across the whole study: Matching against VDJdb was skewed toward anti-spike CD8 responses, likely underestimated virus-specific expansions, and missed private and CD4 specificities.

Sequencing was done on a sample of whole blood. The receptor's source is an adult who was a healthcare worker with PCR-confirmed SARS-CoV-2 infection or an uninfected control (not recorded which). The chain is assembled from TRBV6-1 and TRBJ1-1; matching of 5 bases hints at TRBD1 as the D gene. The nucleotide sequence is TGTGCCAGCAGTGAAAAGGTGGGGCGGGCGACTGAAGCTTTCTTT. Protein translation: CASSEKVGRATEAFF.